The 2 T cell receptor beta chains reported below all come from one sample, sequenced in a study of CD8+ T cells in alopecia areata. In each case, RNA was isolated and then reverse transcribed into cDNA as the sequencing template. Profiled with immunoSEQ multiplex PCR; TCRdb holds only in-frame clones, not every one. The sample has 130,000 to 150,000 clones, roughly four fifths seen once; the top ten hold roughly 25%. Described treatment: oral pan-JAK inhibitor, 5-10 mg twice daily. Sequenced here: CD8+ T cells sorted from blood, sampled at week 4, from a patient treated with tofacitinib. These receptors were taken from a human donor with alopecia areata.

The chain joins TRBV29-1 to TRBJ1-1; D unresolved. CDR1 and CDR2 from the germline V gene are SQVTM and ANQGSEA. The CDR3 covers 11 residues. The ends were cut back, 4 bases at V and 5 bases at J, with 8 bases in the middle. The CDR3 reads CSVGGGTEAFF. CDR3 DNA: TGCAGCGTTGGGGGAGGGACTGAAGCTTTCTTT.

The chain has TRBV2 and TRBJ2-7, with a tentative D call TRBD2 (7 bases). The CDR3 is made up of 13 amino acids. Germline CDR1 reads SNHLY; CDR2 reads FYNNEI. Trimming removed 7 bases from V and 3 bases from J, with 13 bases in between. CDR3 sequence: CASKEGGNYEQYF. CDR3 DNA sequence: TGTGCCAGCAAGGAGGGGGGGAACTACGAGCAGTACTTC.